Listed below are T cell receptor beta chains from one sample, sequenced in a study of OX40 agonist ivuxolimab in advanced cancers. TCRdb's copy holds only in-frame clones and misses some; the assay was immunoSEQ multiplex PCR. The table has around 15,000 clones, about four fifths seen once; the top ten hold about 72%. The specimen was CD4+ or CD8+ T cells sorted from blood, collected in a trial of the OX40 agonist ivuxolimab. These receptor sequences come from an adult with an advanced solid tumor such as melanoma, head and neck, liver or kidney cancer. Each CDR3 is given with its conserved first and last residue. The order of the fields is J gene, D gene, clone size, V gene, CDR3 DNA, CDR3 protein. A D gene is named only where the DNA matches it firmly. Clone size, where shown, is once, few, many, or a class for clones that have expanded.

>TRBJ2-4|-|few|TRBV7-9
TGTGCCAGCAGGTCCCCGGCCAAAAACATTCAGTACTTC
CASRSPAKNIQYF
>TRBJ1-5|-|-|TRBV9
TGTGCCAGCAGCGTAGAGAGCAATCAGCCCCAGCATTTT
CASSVESNQPQHF
>TRBJ2-7|TRBD2|-|TRBV7-3
TGTGCCAGCAGCTTAGGAGCTGGACTAGCCTACGAGCAGTACTTC
CASSLGAGLAYEQYF
>TRBJ1-5|-|-|TRBV27
TGTGCCAGCAGAGGGTTGGGAGTTCAGCCCCAGCATTTT
CASRGLGVQPQHF
>TRBJ2-1|-|-|TRBV7-9
TGTGCCAGCAGCTTACTCCTATTATACAATGAGCAGTTCTTC
CASSLLLLYNEQFF
>TRBJ1-3|TRBD1|-|TRBV7-9
TGTGCCAGCAGCCTAATTGTGGGACAGGGGATCCGCTCTGGAAACACCATATATTTT
CASSLIVGQGIRSGNTIYF
>TRBJ2-2|-|-|TRBV7-9
TGTGCCATCCTCAGGGGAAACACCGGGGAGCTGTTTTTT
CAILRGNTGELFF
>TRBJ2-7|-|-|TRBV9
TGTGCCAGCAGCGTAACTAATTCCTACGAGCAGTACTTC
CASSVTNSYEQYF
>TRBJ2-2|TRBD1|-|TRBV27
TGTGCCAGCAGCTGGACAGGGGGGACCGGGGAGCTGTTTTTT
CASSWTGGTGELFF
>TRBJ2-1|-|-|TRBV13
TGTGCCAGCAGCTTGGAGGGCAATGAGCAGTTCTTC
CASSLEGNEQFF
>TRBJ2-2|-|-|TRBV27
TGTGCCAGCAGTCCGTTAGATGTCGGGGAGCTGTTTTTT
CASSPLDVGELFF
>TRBJ2-5|-|-|TRBV6-5
TGTGCCAGCAGTTACTCAGGGGCAGGGAAGACCCAGTACTTC
CASSYSGAGKTQYF
>TRBJ2-7|-|-|TRBV4-1
TGCGCCAGCAGCCAAGAATCCAAGGAGGCATACGAGCAGTACTTC
CASSQESKEAYEQYF
>TRBJ2-3|TRBD1|-|TRBV6-5
TGTGCCAGCAGTTATTCACAGGGGCGACGCACAGATACGCAGTATTTT
CASSYSQGRRTDTQYF
>TRBJ2-3|TRBD2|large|TRBV4-3
TGCGCCAGCAGCCCCTCCTCTAGCGGGACCGTAGATACGCAGTATTTT
CASSPSSSGTVDTQYF
>TRBJ2-7|TRBD2|-|TRBV14
TGTGCCAGCAGCCAAGTTACAGCGGGAGGTTCCTCCTACGAGCAGTACTTC
CASSQVTAGGSSYEQYF
>TRBJ2-7|-|-|TRBV4-1
TGCGCCAGCAGCCAAGGAGAGGGCTCCTACGAGCAGTACTTC
CASSQGEGSYEQYF
>TRBJ2-1|-|-|TRBV13
TGTGCCAGCAGCTTAGATAGGGGTGGCTACTACAATGAGCAGTTCTTC
CASSLDRGGYYNEQFF
>TRBJ2-7|-|once|TRBV7-3
TGTGCTAGCAGCAAAAGGGCCTACGAGCAGTACTTC
CASSKRAYEQYF
>TRBJ1-5|-|medium-sized|TRBV5-6
TGTGCCAGCAGCTTGGCAAGTCTGCTTAATCAGCCCCAGCATTTT
CASSLASLLNQPQHF
>TRBJ2-1|-|-|TRBV14
TGTGCCAGCAGCCCCGACGACCGGGACTGGAGCTCCTACAATGAGCAGTTCTTC
CASSPDDRDWSSYNEQFF
>TRBJ2-1|TRBD2|-|TRBV4-3
TGCGCCAGCAGCCAAGGAGCGGGGGCTTACAATGAGCAGTTCTTC
CASSQGAGAYNEQFF
>TRBJ1-5|-|few|TRBV30
TGTGCCTGGAGTGTACCCCGAGGGGGTCAGCCCCAGCATTTT
CAWSVPRGGQPQHF
>TRBJ2-7|TRBD2|-|TRBV7-9
TGTGCCAGCAGCTTAGGGGAGGCGGGAGTGGGCGAGCAGTACTTC
CASSLGEAGVGEQYF
>TRBJ2-2|TRBD1|-|TRBV19
TGTGCCAGTAGTTGGGACAGCCCCACCGGGGAGCTGTTTTTT
CASSWDSPTGELFF